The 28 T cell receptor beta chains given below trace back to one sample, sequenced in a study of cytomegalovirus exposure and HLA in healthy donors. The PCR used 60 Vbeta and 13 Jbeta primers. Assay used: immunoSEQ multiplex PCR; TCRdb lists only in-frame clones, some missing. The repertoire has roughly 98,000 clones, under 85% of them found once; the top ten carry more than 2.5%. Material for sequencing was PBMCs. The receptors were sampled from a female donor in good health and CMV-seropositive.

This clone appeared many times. CDR3 bases: TGTGCCAGCAGCCGGCCTAGCGGCTCCTACGAGCAGTACTTC. Amino acid sequence: CASSRPSGSYEQYF. The chain combines TRBV7-9 with TRBJ2-7; TRBD2 aligns across 7 bases. The CDR3 runs to 14 residues. Germline V gene data show CDR1 as SEHNR and CDR2 as FQNEAQ (reference sequence). Trimming cost V 5 bases and J 0 bases; bases outside gene matches: 4.

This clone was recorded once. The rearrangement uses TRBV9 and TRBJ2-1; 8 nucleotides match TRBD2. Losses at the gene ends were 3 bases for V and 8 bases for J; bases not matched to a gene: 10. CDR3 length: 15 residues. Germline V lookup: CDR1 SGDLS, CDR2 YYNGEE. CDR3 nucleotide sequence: TGTGCCAGCAGCGCGCTCGGGAGGGCCGACGATGAGCAGTTCTTC. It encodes CASSALGRADDEQFF.

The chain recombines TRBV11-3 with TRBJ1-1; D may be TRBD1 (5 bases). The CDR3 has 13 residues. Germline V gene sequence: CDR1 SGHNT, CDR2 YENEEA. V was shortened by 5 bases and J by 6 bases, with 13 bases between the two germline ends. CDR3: CASSLRQQAEAFF. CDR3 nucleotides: TGTGCCAGCAGCCTCCGACAGCAAGCTGAAGCTTTCTTT.

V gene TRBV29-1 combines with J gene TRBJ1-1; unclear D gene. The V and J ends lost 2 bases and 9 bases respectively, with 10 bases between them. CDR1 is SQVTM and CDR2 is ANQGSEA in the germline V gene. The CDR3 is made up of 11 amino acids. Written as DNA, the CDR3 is TGCAGCGTTGAATTGGGAGGGAAAGCTTTCTTT. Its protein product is CSVELGGKAFF.

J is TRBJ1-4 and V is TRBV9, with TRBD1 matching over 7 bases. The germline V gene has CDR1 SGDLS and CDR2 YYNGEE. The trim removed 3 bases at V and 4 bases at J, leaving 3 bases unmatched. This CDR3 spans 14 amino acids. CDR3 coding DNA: TGTGCCAGCAGCGGGCGACAGGGTAATGAAAAACTGTTTTTT. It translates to CASSGRQGNEKLFF.

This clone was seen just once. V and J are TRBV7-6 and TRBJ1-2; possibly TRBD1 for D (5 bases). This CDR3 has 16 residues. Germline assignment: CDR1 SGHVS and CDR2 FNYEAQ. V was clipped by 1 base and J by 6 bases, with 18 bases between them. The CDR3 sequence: CASSLGEGRGEDGYTF. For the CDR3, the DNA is TGTGCCAGCAGCTTAGGGGAGGGACGGGGTGAGGATGGCTACACCTTC.

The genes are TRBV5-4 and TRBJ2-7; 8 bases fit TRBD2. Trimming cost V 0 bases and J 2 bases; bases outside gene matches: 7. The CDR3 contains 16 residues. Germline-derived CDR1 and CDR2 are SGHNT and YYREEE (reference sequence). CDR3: CASSLAGGGLPYEQYF. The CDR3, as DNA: TGTGCCAGCAGCTTGGCCGGCGGGGGGCTCCCCTACGAGCAGTACTTC. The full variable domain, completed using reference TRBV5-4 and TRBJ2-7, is ETGVTQSPTHLIKTRGQQVTLRCSSQSGHNTVSWYQQALGQGPQFIFQYYREEENGRGNFPPRFSGLQFPNYSSELNVNALELDDSALYLCASSLAGGGLPYEQYFGPGTRLTVT.

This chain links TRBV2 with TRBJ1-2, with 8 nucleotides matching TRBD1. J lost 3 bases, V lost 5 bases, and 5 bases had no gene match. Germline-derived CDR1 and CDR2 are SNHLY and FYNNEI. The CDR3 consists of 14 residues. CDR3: CASSRQGRDYGYTF. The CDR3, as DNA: TGTGCCAGCAGTCGACAGGGGAGGGACTATGGCTACACCTTC.

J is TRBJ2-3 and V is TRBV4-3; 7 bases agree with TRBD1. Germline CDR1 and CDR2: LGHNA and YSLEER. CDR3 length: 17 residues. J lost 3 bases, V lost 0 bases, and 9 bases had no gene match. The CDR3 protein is CASSQDRTGDRTDTQYF. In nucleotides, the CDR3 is TGCGCCAGCAGCCAAGATCGCACAGGGGATCGTACAGATACGCAGTATTTT.

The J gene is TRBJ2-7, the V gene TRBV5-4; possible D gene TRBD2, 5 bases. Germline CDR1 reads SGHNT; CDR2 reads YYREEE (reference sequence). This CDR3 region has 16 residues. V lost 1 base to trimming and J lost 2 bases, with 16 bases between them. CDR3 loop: CASSLRVGAPPYEQYF. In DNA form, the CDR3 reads TGTGCCAGCAGCTTGCGGGTGGGAGCCCCTCCCTACGAGCAGTACTTC.

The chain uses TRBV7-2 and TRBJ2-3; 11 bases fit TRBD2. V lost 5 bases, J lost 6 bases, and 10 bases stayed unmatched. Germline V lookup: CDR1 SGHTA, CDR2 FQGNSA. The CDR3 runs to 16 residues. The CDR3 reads CASSLYSGGGRDTQYF. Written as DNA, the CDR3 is TGTGCCAGCAGCCTTTATAGCGGGGGGGGTCGCGATACGCAGTATTTT. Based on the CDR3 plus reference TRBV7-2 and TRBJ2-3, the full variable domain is GAGVSQSPSNKVTEKGKDVELRCDPISGHTALYWYRQSLGQGLEFLIYFQGNSAPDKSGLPSDRFSAERTGGSVSTLTIQRTQQEDSAVYLCASSLYSGGGRDTQYFGPGTRLTVL.

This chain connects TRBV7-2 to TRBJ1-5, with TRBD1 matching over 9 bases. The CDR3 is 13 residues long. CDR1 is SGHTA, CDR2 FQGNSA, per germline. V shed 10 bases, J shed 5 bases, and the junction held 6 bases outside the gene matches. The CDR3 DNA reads TGTGCCACCAGACGACAGGGGGATCAGCCCCAGCATTTT. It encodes CATRRQGDQPQHF.

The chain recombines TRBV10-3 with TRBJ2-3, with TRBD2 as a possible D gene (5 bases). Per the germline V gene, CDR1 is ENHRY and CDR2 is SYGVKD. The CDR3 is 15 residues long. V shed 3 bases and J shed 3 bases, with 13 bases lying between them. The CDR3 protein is CAISDLASGTDTQYF. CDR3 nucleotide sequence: TGTGCCATCAGTGACCTTGCCTCGGGAACAGATACGCAGTATTTT.

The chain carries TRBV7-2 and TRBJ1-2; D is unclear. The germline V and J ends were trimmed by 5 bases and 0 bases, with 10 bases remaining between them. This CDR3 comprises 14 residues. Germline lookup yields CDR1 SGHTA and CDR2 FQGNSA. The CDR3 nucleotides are TGTGCCAGCAGCCCTACCGCGGCTAACTATGGCTACACCTTC. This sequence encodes CASSPTAANYGYTF.

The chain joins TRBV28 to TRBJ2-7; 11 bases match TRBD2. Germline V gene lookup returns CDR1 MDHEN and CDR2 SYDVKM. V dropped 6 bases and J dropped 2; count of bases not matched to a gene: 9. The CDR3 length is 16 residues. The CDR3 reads CASSSLSGRAPYEQYF. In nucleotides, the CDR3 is TGTGCCAGCAGCTCCCTTAGCGGGAGGGCCCCCTACGAGCAGTACTTC.

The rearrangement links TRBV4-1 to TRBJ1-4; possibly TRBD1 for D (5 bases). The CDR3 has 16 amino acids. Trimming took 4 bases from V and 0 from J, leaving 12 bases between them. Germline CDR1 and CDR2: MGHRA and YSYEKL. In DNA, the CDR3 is TGCGCCAGCAGCCCCCCGGAGGGGCCAACTAATGAAAAACTGTTTTTT. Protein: CASSPPEGPTNEKLFF.

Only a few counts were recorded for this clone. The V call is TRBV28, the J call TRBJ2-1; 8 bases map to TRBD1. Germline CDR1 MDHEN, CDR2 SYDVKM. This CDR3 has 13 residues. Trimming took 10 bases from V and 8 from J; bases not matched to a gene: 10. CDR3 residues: CATVPIQGDEQFF. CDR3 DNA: TGTGCCACCGTTCCCATACAGGGGGATGAGCAGTTCTTC.

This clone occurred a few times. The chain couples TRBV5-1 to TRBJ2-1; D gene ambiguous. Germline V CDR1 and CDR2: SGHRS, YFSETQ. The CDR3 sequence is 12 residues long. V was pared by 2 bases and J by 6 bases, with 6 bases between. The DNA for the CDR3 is TGCGCCAGCAGCTTACAGTCCAATGAGCAGTTCTTC. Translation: CASSLQSNEQFF.

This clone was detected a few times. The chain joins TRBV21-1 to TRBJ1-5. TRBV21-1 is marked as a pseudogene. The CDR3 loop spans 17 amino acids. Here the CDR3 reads CASSKPRGLASNQPQHF. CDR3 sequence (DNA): TGTGCCAGCAGCAAACCCCGGGGTCTGGCTAGCAATCAGCCCCAGCATTTT.

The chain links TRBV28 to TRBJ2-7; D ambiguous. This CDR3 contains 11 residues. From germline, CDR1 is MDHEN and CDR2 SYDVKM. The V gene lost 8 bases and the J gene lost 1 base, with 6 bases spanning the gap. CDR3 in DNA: TGTGCCAGCCTAGGTTCCTACGAGCAGTACTTC. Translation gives CASLGSYEQYF.

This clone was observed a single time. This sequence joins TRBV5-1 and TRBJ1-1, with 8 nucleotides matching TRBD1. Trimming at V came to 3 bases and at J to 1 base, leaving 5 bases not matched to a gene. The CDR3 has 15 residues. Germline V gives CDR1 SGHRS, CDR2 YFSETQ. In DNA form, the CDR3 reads TGCGCCAGCAGCTCCTCCGGGACAGGGAACACTGAAGCTTTCTTT. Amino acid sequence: CASSSSGTGNTEAFF.

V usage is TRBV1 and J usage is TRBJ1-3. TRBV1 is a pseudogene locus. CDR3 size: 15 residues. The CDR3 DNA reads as TGCACCAGCAGCCAAACCGACCGGGAGGGAAACACCATATATTTT. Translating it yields CTSSQTDREGNTIYF.

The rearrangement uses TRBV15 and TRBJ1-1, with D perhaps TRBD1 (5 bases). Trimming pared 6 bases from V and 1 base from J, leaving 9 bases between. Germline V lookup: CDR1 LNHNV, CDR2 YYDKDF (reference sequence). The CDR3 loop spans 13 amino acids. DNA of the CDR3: TGTGCCACCAGTGGCCAGGGGAACACTGAAGCTTTCTTT. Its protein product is CATSGQGNTEAFF.

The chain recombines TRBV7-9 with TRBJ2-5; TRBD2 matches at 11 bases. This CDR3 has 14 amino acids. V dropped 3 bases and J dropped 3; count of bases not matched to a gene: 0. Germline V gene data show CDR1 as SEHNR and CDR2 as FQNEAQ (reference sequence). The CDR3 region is CASSLTSGKETQYF. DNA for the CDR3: TGTGCCAGCAGCTTGACTAGCGGGAAAGAGACCCAGTACTTC.

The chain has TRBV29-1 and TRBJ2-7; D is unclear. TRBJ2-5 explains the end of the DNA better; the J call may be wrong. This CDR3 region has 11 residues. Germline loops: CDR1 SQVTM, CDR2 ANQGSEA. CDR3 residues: CSAGPGETQYF. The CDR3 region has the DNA TGCAGCGCCGGCCCTGGAGAGACCCAGTACTTC.

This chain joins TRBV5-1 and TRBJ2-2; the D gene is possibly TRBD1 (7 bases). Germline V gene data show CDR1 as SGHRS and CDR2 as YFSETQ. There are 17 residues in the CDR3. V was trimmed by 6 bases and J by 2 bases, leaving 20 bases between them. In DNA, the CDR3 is TGCGCCAGCACCCAGACGGACAGGACTACTAACACCGGGGAGCTGTTTTTT. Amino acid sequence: CASTQTDRTTNTGELFF. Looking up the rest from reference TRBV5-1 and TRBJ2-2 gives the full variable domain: KAGVTQTPRYLIKTRGQQVTLSCSPISGHRSVSWYQQTPGQGLQFLFEYFSETQRNKGNFPGRFSGRQFSNSRSEMNVSTLELGDSALYLCASTQTDRTTNTGELFFGEGSRLTVL.

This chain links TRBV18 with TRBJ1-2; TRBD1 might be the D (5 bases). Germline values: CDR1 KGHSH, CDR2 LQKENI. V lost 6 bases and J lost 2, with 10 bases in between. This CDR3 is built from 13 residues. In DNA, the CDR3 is TGTGCCAGCTCGCCCGGACAAAACTATGGCTACACCTTC. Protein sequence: CASSPGQNYGYTF.

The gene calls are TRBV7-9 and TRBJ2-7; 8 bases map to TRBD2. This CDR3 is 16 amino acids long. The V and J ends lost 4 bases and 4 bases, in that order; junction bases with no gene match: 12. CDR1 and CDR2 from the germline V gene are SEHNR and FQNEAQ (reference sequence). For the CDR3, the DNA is TGTGCCAGCAGCTCAATTTCAGGCGGGAGGACTTACGAGCAGTACTTC. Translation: CASSSISGGRTYEQYF.